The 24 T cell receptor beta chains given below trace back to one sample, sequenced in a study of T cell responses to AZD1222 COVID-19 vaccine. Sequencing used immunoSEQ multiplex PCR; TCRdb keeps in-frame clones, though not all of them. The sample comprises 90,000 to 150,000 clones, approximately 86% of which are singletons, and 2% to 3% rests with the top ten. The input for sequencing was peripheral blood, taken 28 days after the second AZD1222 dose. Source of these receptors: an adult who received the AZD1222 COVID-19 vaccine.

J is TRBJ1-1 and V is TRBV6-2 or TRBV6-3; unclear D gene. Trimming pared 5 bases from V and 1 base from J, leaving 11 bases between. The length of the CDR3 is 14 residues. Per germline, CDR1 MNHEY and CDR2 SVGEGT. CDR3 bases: TGTGCCAGCAGTCCCCAGGCAGGGAACACTGAAGCTTTCTTT. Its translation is CASSPQAGNTEAFF.

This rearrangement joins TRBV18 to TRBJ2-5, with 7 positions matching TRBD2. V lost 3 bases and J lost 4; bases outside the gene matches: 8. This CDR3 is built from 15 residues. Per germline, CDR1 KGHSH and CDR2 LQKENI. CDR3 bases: TGTGCCAGCTCACCCAAAAATCCGGGGGGAGAGACCCAGTACTTC. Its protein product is CASSPKNPGGETQYF.

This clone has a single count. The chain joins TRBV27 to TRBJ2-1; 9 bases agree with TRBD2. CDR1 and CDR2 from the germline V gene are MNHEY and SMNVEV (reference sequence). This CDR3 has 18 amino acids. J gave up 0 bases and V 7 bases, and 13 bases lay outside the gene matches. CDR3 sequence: CASKNRALAGSSYNEQFF. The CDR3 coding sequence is TGTGCCAGCAAGAACCGGGCGCTAGCGGGGAGCTCCTACAATGAGCAGTTCTTC.

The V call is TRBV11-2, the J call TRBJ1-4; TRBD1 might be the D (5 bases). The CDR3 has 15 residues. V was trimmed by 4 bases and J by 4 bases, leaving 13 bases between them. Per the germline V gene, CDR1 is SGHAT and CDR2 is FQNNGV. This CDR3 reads CASSYDGADNEKLFF. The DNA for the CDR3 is TGTGCCAGCAGCTACGATGGGGCGGATAATGAAAAACTGTTTTTT.

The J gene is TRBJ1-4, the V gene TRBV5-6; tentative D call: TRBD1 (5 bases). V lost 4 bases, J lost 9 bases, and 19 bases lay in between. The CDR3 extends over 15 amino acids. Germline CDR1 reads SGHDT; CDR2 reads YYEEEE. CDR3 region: CASSLRQREVKKLFF. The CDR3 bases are TGTGCCAGCAGCCTGCGACAGCGGGAGGTCAAAAAACTGTTTTTT.

The CDR3 bases are TGCGCCAGCAGCTTGGATCGGCAGGGGGCCGGCTACGAGCAGTACTTC. This codes for CASSLDRQGAGYEQYF. The chain combines TRBV5-1 with TRBJ2-7, with TRBD1 matching over 8 bases. From germline, CDR1 is SGHRS and CDR2 YFSETQ. This CDR3 comprises 16 residues. Losses at the gene ends were 0 bases for V and 3 bases for J; bases not matched to a gene: 8. The complete variable domain, with remaining parts taken from reference TRBV5-1 and TRBJ2-7, reads KAGVTQTPRYLIKTRGQQVTLSCSPISGHRSVSWYQQTPGQGLQFLFEYFSETQRNKGNFPGRFSGRQFSNSRSEMNVSTLELGDSALYLCASSLDRQGAGYEQYFGPGTRLTVT.

The chain's CDR3 is CASSLFGGVGELFF. The CDR3, as DNA: TGTGCCAGCAGTTTATTTGGAGGGGTCGGGGAGCTGTTTTTT. V and J are TRBV28 and TRBJ2-2; possibly TRBD2 for D (6 bases). Germline V gene sequence: CDR1 MDHEN, CDR2 SYDVKM. The V end was cut by 1 base, the J end by 7 bases, with 10 bases between. There are 14 residues in the CDR3.

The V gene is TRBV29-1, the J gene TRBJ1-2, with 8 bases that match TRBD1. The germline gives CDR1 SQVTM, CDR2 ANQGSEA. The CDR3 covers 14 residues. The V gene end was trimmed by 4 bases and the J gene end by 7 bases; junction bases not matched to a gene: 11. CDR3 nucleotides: TGCAGCGTTGCTTGGACAGGGATAGTAGGTGGCTACACCTTC. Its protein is CSVAWTGIVGGYTF.

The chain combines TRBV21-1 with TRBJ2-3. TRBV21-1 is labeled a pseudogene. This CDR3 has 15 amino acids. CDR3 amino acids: CASSNLGVFADTQYF. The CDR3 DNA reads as TGTGCCAGCAGCAACCTGGGGGTGTTCGCAGATACGCAGTATTTT.

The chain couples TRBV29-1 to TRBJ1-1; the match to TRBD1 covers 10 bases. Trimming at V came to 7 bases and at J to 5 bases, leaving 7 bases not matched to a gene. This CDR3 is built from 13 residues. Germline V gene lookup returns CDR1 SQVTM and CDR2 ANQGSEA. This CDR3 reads CSAAGTGDTEAFF. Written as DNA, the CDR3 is TGCAGCGCCGCCGGGACAGGGGATACTGAAGCTTTCTTT.

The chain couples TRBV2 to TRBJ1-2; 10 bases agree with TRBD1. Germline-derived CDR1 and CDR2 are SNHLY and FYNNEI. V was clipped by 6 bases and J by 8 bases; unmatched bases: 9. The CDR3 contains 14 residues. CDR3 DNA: TGTGCCAGCAGCGTGACAGGGGGCGCGGGAGGCTACACCTTC. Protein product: CASSVTGGAGGYTF. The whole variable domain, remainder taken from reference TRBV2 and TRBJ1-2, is EPEVTQTPSHQVTQMGQEVILRCVPISNHLYFYWYRQILGQKVEFLVSFYNNEISEKSEIFDDQFSVERPDGSNFTLKIRSTKLEDSAMYFCASSVTGGAGGYTFGSGTRLTVV.

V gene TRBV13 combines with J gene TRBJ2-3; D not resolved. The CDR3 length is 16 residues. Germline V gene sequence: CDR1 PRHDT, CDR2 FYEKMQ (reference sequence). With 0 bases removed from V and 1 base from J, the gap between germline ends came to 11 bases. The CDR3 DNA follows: TGTGCCAGCAGCTTAGGTGGCCTCCTTCGCACAGATACGCAGTATTTT. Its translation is CASSLGGLLRTDTQYF.

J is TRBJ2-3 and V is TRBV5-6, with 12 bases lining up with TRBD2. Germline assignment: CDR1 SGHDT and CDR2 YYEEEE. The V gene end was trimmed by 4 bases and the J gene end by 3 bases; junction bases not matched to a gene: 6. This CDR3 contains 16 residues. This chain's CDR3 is CASSKLAGGSTDTQYF. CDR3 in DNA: TGTGCCAGCAGCAAACTAGCGGGGGGTTCTACAGATACGCAGTATTTT.

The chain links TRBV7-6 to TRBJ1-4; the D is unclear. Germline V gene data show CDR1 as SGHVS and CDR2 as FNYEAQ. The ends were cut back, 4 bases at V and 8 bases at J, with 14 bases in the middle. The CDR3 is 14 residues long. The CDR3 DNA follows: TGTGCCAGCAGCTCAGACCCATTCGGGGAAAAACTGTTTTTT. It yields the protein CASSSDPFGEKLFF.

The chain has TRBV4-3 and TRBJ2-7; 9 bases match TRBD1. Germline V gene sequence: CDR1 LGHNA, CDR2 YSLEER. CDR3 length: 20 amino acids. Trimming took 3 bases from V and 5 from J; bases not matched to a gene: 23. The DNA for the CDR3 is TGCGCCAGCAGCCAGTCAATTACCGGGACAGGGAGACCGGCGCTTGACGAGCAGTACTTC. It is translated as CASSQSITGTGRPALDEQYF.

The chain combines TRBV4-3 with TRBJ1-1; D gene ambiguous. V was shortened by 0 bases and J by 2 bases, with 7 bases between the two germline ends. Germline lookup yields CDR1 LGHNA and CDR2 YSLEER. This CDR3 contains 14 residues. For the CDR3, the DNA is TGCGCCAGCAGCCAAGACGGCAGAAACACTGAAGCTTTCTTT. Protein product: CASSQDGRNTEAFF.

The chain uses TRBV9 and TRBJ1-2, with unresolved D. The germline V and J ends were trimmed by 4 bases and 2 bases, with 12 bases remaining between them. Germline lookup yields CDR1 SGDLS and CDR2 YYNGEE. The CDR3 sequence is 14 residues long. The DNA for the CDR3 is TGTGCCAGCAGCCCAACCTTAGAAAACTATGGCTACACCTTC. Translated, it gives CASSPTLENYGYTF.

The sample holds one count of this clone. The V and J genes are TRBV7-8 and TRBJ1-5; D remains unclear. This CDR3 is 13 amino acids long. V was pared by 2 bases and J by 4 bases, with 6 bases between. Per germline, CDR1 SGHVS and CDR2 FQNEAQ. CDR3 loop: CASSLRGNQPQHF. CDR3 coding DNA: TGTGCCAGCAGCTTACGGGGAAATCAGCCCCAGCATTTT.

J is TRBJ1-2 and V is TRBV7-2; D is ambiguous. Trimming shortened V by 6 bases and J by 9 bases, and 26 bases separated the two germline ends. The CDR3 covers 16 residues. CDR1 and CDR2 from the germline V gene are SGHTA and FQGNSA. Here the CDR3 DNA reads TGTGCCAGCAGTCCAGGCGGCACAATGGAGTTGGGCCGCTACACCTTC. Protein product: CASSPGGTMELGRYTF.

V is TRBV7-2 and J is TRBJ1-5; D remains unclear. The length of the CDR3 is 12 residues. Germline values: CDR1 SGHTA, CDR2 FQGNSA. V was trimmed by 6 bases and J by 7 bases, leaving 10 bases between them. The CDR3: CASRSGRQPQHF. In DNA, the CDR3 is TGTGCCAGCAGGAGCGGGAGACAGCCCCAGCATTTT.

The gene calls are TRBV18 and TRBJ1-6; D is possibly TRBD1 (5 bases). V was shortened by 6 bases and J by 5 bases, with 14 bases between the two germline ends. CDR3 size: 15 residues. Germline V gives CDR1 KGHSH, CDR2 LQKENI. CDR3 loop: CASSSARGDNSPLHF. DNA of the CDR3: TGTGCCAGCTCCTCGGCCCGGGGGGATAATTCACCCCTCCACTTT.

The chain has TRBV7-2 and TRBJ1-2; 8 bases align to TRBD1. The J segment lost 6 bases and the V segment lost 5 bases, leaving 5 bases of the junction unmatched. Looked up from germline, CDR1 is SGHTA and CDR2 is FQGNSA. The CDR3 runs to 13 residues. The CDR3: CASSTNRGDGYTF. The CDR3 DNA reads TGTGCCAGCAGCACAAACAGGGGGGATGGCTACACCTTC.

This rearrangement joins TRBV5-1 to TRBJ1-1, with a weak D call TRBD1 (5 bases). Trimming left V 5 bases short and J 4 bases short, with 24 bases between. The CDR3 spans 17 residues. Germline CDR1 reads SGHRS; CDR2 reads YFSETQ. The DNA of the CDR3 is TGCGCCAGCAGGGAGCCACAGCCGGGATTGGGGGGCACTGAAGCTTTCTTT. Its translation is CASREPQPGLGGTEAFF.

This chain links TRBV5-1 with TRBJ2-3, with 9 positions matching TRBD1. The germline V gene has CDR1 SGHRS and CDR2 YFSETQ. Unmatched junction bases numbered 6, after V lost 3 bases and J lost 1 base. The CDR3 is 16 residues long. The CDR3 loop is CASSSANRGRTDTQYF. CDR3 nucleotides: TGCGCCAGCAGCTCAGCGAACAGGGGGCGCACAGATACGCAGTATTTT.